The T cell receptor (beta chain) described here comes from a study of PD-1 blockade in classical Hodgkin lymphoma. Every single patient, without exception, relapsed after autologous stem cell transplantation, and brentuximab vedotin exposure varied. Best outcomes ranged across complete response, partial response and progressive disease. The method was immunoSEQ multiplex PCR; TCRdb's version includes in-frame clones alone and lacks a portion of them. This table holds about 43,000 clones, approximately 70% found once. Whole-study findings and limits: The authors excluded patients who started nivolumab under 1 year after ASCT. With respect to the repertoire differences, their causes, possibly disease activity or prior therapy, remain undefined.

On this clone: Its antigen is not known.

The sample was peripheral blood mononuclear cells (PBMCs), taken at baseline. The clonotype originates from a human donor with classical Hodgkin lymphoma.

This CDR3 is CASSLWMNTEAFF. The CDR3 DNA sequence: TGCGCCAGCAGCTTGTGGATGAACACTGAAGCTTTCTTT. This chain joins TRBV4-1 and TRBJ1-1; the D is unclear. Trimming pared 5 bases from V and 0 bases from J, leaving 7 bases between. This CDR3 has 13 residues. Per germline, CDR1 MGHRA and CDR2 YSYEKL.